The present T cell receptor (beta chain) was sequenced within a study of cytomegalovirus exposure and HLA in healthy donors. Primers for the PCR totalled 60 Vbeta and 13 Jbeta. Sequenced by immunoSEQ multiplex PCR; TCRdb stores in-frame clones only, minus some. This table holds around 150,000 clones, almost 80% found once. J lost 4 bases, V lost 4 bases, and 14 bases had no gene match. The CDR3 length is 17 residues. In germline, CDR1 is SGHKS, CDR2 YYEKEE (reference sequence). The sequence was collected from a male donor in good health and CMV-seronegative. The V gene is TRBV5-5, the J gene TRBJ2-5; 9 positions match TRBD1. The sequencing input was PBMCs. CDR3 sequence (DNA): TGTGCCAGCAGCAAAACTTATTGGGGACAGGGTGGAGAGACCCAGTACTTC. Amino acid sequence: CASSKTYWGQGGETQYF. The entire variable domain, with the rest obtained from reference TRBV5-5 and TRBJ2-5, is as follows: DAGVTQSPTHLIKTRGQQVTLRCSPISGHKSVSWYQQVLGQGPQFIFQYYEKEERGRGNFPDRFSARQFPNYSSELNVNALLLGDSALYLCASSKTYWGQGGETQYFGPGTRLLVL.